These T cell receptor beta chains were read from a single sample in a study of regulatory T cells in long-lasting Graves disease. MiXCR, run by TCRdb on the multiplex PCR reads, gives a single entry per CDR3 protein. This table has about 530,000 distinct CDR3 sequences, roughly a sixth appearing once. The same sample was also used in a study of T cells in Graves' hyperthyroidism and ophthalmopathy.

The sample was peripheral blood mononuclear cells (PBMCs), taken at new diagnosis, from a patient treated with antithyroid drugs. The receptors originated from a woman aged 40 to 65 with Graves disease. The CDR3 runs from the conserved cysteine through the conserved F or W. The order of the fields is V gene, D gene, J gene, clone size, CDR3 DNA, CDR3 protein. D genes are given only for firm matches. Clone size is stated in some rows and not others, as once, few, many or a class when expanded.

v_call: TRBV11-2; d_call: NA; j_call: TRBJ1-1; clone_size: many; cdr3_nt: TGTGCCAGCAGCCGGGAGATCCTGAACACTGAAGCTTTCTTT; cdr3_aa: CASSREILNTEAFF
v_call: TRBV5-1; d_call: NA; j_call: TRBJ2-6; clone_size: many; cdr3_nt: TGCGCCAGCAGCTTGGTTGGGGCCAACGTCCTGACTTTC; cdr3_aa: CASSLVGANVLTF
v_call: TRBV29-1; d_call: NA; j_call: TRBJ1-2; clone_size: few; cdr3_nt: TGCAGCGTGGGGGCAGCTTCTAACTATGGCTACACCTTC; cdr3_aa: CSVGAASNYGYTF
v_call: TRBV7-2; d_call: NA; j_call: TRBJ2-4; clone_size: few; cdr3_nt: TGTGCCAGCAGCTCCCACGGAGGGGGGAACATTCAGTACTTC; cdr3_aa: CASSSHGGGNIQYF
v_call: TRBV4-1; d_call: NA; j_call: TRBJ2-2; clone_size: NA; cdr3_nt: TGCGCCAGCAGCCACCCCTTGGGGGCGGACACCGGGGAGCTGTTTTTT; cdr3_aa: CASSHPLGADTGELFF
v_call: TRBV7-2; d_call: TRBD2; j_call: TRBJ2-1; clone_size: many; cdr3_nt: TGTGCCAGCAGCTTCAACCAACTAGCGGGGGGGCAAAATGAGCAGTTCTTC; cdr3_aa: CASSFNQLAGGQNEQFF
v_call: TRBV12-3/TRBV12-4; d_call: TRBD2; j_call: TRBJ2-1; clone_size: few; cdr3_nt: TGTGCCAGCAGTAGAGGGGACTCGGGGGGTGAGCAGTTCTTC; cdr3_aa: CASSRGDSGGEQFF
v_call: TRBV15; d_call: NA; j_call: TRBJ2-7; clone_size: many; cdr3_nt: TGTGCCACCAGCCCACCGACTGACTACTACGAGCAGTACTTC; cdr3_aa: CATSPPTDYYEQYF
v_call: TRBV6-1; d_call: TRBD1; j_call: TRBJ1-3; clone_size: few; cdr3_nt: TGTGCCAGCAGCGCAGGGGGCCGATACACCATATATTTT; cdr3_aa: CASSAGGRYTIYF
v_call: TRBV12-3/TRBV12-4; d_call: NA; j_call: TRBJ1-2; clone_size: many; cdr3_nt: TGTGCCAGCACCGGGAGTCAGTGGGGGCGCGGGGGCTACACCTTC; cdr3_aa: CASTGSQWGRGGYTF
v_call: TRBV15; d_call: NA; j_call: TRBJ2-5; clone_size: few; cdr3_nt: TGTGCCACCAGCTGGGGCCAACAAGAGACCCAGTACTTC; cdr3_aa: CATSWGQQETQYF
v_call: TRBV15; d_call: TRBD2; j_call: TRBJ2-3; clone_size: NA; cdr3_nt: TGTGCCACCAGCAGACTACTAGCGGGGGGGCCGATAACAGATACGCAGTATTTT; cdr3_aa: CATSRLLAGGPITDTQYF
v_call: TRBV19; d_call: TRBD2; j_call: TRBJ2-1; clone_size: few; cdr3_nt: TGTGCCAGTAGTATAGGGACTAGCGGGAACAATGAGCAGTTCTTC; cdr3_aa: CASSIGTSGNNEQFF
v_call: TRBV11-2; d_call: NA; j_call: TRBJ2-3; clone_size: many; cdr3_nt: TGTGCCAGCAGCGGGGGCGGTGGGCAGAGCACAGATACGCAGTATTTT; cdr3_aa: CASSGGGGQSTDTQYF
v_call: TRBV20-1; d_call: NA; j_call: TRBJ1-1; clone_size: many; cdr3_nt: TGCAGTGTTTATGACACTGAAGCTTTCTTT; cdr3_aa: CSVYDTEAFF
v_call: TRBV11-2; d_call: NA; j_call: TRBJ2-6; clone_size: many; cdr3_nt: TGTGCCAGCAGCTCCAACTTTGGCCTCCTCTCTGGGGCCAACGTCCTGACTTTC; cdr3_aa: CASSSNFGLLSGANVLTF
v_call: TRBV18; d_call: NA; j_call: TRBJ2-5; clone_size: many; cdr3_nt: TGTGCCAGCTCACCAGGGGGGAACCAAGAGACCCAGTACTTC; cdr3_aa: CASSPGGNQETQYF
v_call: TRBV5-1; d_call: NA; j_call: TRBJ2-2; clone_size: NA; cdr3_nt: TGCGCCAGCAGCTTTATAGTAGCCGGCGGCACCGGGGAGCTGTTTTTT; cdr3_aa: CASSFIVAGGTGELFF
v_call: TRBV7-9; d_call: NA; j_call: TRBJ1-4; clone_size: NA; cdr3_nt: TGTGCCAGCGCATTGGCTCAGGGGACAACTAATGAAAAACTGTTTTTT; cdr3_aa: CASALAQGTTNEKLFF
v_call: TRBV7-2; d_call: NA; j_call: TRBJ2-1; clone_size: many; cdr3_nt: TGTGCCAGCAGCTTATTGGGGGCGGATGAGCAGTTCTTC; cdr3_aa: CASSLLGADEQFF
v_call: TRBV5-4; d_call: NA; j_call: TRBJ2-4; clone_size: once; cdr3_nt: TGTGCCAGCAGAGGGACGGGAAACATTCAGTACTTC; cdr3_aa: CASRGTGNIQYF
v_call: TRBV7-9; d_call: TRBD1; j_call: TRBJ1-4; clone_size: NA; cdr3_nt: TGTGCCAGCAGCTTAGTGACAGGGTCTACTGAAAAACTGTTTTTT; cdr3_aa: CASSLVTGSTEKLFF
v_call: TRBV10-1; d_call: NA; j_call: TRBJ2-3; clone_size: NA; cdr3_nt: TGCGCCAGCAGTGAAACGGATCTGGGAAAAAACACAGATACGCAGTATTTT; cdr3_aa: CASSETDLGKNTDTQYF
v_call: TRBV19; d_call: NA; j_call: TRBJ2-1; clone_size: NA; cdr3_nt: TGTGCCAGTAGTTTTTCTTGGCCCGATGAGCAGTTCTTC; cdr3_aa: CASSFSWPDEQFF
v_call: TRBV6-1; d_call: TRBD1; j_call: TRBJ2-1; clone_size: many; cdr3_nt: TGTGCCAGCAGTGTTAACGGACAGGGTCAGTTCTTC; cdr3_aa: CASSVNGQGQFF
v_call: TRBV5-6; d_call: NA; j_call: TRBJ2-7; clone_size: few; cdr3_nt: TGTGCCAGCAGCTTCGGCTCAGGAGGGCTCTACGAGCAGTACTTC; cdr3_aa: CASSFGSGGLYEQYF
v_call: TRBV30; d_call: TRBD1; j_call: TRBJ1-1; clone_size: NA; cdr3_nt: TGTGCCAGCGGACAGGCCACTGAAGCTTTCTTT; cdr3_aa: CASGQATEAFF
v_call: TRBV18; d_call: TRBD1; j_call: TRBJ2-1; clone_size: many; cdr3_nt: TGTGCCAGCTCCCAACAGGGGGCAAATGAGCAGTTCTTC; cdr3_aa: CASSQQGANEQFF
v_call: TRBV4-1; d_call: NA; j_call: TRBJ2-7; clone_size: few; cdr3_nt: TGCGCCAGCAGCTGGCGGGGGACAGAAATCTACGAGCAGTACTTC; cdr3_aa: CASSWRGTEIYEQYF
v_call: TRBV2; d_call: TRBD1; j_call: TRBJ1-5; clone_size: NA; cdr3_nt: TGTGCCAGCAGTTCGACAGGGGGCGCCCAGCCCCAGCATTTT; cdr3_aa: CASSSTGGAQPQHF
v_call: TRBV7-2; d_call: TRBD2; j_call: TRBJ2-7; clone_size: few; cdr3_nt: TGTGCCAGCAGCGGCGCGGGGGTTCACCGCTACGAGCAGTACTTC; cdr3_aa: CASSGAGVHRYEQYF
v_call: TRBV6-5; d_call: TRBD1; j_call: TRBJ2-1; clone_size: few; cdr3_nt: TGTGCCAGCAGTTACGGGGGACAGGTCAATGAGCAGTTCTTC; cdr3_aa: CASSYGGQVNEQFF
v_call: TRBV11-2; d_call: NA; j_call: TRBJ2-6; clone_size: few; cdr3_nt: TGTGCCAGCAGCCTCAGGGTTACAGACTCTGGGGCCAACGTCCTGACTTTC; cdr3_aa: CASSLRVTDSGANVLTF
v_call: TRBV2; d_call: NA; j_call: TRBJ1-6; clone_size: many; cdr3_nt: TGTGCCAGCAGTGAAGAACGGGGGGCGGATTCACCCCTCCACTTT; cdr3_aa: CASSEERGADSPLHF
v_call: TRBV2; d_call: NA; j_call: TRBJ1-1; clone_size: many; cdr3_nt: TGTGCCAGCAGTGAAGGATACTACACTGAAGCTTTCTTT; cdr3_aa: CASSEGYYTEAFF
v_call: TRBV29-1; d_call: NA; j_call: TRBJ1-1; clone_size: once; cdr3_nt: TGCAGCGTTGAGGCCCCCGAAGCTTTCTTT; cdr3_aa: CSVEAPEAFF
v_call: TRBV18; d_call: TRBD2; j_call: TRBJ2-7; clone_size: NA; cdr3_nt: TGTGCCAGCTCACCACGAGGTCTCGAGACTAGCCTCTCCTACGAGCAGTACTTC; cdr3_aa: CASSPRGLETSLSYEQYF
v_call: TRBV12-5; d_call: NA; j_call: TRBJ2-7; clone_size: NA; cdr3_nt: TGTGCTAGTGGGGGGACACCGACCTACGAGCAGTACTTC; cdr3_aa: CASGGTPTYEQYF
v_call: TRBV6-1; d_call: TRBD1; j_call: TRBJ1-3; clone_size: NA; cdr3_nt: TGTGCCAGCAGAACTGACAGGGACGAAAGAAACACCATATATTTT; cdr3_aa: CASRTDRDERNTIYF
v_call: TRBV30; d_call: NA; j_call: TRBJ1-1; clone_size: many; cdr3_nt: TGTGCCTGGAGTGGAGCAGTGAACACTGAAGCTTTCTTT; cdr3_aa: CAWSGAVNTEAFF
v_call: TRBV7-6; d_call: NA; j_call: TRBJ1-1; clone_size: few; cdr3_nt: TGTGCCAGCAGCCCTGTGACAGTCCCCACTGAAGCTTTCTTT; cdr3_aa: CASSPVTVPTEAFF
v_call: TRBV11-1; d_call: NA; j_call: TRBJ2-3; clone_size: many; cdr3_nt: TGTGCCAGCAGCTTGCTTTTGGCCTCCACAGATACGCAGTATTTT; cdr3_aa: CASSLLLASTDTQYF
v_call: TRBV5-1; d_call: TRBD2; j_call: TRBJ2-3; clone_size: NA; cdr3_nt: TGCGCCAGCAGCGTCACTAGCGGACCCACAGATACGCAGTATTTT; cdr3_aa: CASSVTSGPTDTQYF
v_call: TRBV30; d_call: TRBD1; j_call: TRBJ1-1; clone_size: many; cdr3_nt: TGTGCCTGGAGTGTACTCGGACAGGGGATAGCTTTCTTT; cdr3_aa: CAWSVLGQGIAFF
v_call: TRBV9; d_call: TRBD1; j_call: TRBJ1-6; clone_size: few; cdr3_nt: TGTGCCAGCAGCTCCCGGGACAGGGGTTCACCCCTCCACTTT; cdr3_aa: CASSSRDRGSPLHF
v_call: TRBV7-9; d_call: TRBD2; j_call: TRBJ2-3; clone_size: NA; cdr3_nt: TGTGCCAGCAGCTTAGCGCGGGGGGGCCCAGATACGCAGTATTTT; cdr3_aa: CASSLARGGPDTQYF
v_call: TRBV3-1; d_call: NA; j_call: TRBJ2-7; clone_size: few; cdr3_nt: TGTGCCAGCAGCCAGGCGGGACCACCAGCCGAGTACTTC; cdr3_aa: CASSQAGPPAEYF